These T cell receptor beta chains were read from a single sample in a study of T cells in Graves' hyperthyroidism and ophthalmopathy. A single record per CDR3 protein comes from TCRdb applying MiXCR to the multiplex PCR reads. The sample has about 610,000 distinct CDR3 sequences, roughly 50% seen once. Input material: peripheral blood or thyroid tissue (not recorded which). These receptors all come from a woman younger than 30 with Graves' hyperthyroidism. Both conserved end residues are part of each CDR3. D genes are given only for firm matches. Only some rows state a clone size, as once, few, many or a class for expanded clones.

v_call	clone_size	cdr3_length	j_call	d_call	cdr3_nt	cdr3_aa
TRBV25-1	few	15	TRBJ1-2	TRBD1	TGTGCCAGCAGTACACCGGGACAGAAAGGGTATAGCTACGCCTTC	CASSTPGQKGYSYAF
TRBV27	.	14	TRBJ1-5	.	TGTGCCAGCAGTCCGGGGTCTCCCAATCAGCCCCAGCATTTT	CASSPGSPNQPQHF
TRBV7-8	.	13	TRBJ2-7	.	TGTGCCAGCGGCTTAGTGCCCGGGTCCGAGCAGTACTTC	CASGLVPGSEQYF
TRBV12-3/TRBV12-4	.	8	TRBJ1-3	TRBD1	TGTGCCAGCAGCGCACAGGGGTGG	CASSAQGW
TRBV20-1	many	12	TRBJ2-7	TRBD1	TGCAGTGCTAGCAGGGGGTCCTACGAGCAGTACTTC	CSASRGSYEQYF
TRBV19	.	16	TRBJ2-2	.	TGTGCCAGTCGGGGCAGGGCATTTACGAACACCGGGGAGCTGTTTTTT	CASRGRAFTNTGELFF
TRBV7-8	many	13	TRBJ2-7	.	TGTGCCAGCAGCTTAGCAGGGTCCCCCGAGCAGTACTTC	CASSLAGSPEQYF
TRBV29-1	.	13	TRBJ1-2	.	TGCAGCGTTGAAGATCGTGGCAAGATAGGCTACACCTTC	CSVEDRGKIGYTF
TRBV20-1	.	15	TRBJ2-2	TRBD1	TGCAGTGCTAGATATGGGACAGGGGACACCGGGGAGCTGTTTTTT	CSARYGTGDTGELFF
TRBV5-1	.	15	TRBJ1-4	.	TGCGCCAGCAGCTCGGGACAAGGGAGCACTGAAAAACTGTTTTTT	CASSSGQGSTEKLFF
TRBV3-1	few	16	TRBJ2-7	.	TGTGCCAGCAGCCAAGGGGTACCGCGGGCCTCCTACGAGCAGTACTTC	CASSQGVPRASYEQYF
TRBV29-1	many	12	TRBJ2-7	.	TGCAGCGTTGAGTCTAGCGCCTACGAGCAGTACTTC	CSVESSAYEQYF
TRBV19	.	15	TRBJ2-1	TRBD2	TGTGCCAGTGCTCGACTAGCGGGAGTTCTGAATGAGCAGTTCTTC	CASARLAGVLNEQFF
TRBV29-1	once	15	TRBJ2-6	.	TGCAGCGCGGGGGCGGAGGGCCCTGGGGCCAACGTCCTGACTTTC	CSAGAEGPGANVLTF
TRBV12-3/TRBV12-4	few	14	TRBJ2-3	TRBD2	TGTGCCAGCAGTTTGTGGACTAGCGGCGCTACGCGGTATTTT	CASSLWTSGATRYF
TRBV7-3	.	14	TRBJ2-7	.	TGTGCCAGCAGCCCCGAGGAGCCTTACAATGAGCAGTACTTC	CASSPEEPYNEQYF
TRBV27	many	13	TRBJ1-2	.	TGTGCCAGCAGTTTATTTGGACTATATGGCTACACCTTC	CASSLFGLYGYTF
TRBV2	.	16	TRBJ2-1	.	TGTGCCACCAGTGATCCGCGAAAAGAAGTAGGCAATGAGCAGTTCTTC	CATSDPRKEVGNEQFF
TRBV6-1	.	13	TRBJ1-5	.	TGTGCCAGCGCCTTGAGGGGTTATCAGCCCCAGCATTTT	CASALRGYQPQHF
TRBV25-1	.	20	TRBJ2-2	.	TGTGCCAGCAGTGACCTTGGATGGGGGGACCTCTGGATAAACACCGGGGGGCTGTTTTTT	CASSDLGWGDLWINTGGLFF
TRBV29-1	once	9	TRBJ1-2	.	TGCGGTGGTCAGGCCGGCTACACCTTC	CGGQAGYTF
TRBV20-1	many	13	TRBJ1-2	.	TGCAGTGCTAGCGCGGTGACTAACTATGGCTACACCTTC	CSASAVTNYGYTF
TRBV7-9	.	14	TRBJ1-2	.	TGTGCCAGCAGCATAACTAGCGGGGGAGGAGGCTACACCTTC	CASSITSGGGGYTF